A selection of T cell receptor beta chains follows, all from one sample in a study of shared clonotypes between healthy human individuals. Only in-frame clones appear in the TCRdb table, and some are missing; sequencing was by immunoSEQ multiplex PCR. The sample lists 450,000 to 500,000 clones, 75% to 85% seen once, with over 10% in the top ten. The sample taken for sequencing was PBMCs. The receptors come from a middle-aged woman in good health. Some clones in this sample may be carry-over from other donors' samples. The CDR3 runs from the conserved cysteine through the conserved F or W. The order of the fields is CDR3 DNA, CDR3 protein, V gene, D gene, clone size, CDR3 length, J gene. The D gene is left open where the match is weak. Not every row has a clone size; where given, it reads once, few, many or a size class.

DNA: TGTGCCAGCAGCTTGGGACGAATCCAAGGACTTTTTAGCACAGATACGCAGTATTTT; CDR3: CASSLGRIQGLFSTDTQYF; V: TRBV11-3; D: -; size: -; length: 19; J: TRBJ2-3
DNA: TGTGCCATCAGACGACAGGGGACTAACTATGGCTACACCTTC; CDR3: CAIRRQGTNYGYTF; V: TRBV10-3; D: TRBD1; size: -; length: 14; J: TRBJ1-2
DNA: TGTGCCAGTAGTAAGCCGCGGACAGGGTTGGGCAGCGATTATGGCTACACCTTC; CDR3: CASSKPRTGLGSDYGYTF; V: TRBV19; D: TRBD1; size: -; length: 18; J: TRBJ1-2
DNA: TGTGCCAGCAGCTTAGGGAACTTGGACGAGCAGTACTTC; CDR3: CASSLGNLDEQYF; V: TRBV11-2; D: -; size: once; length: 13; J: TRBJ2-7
DNA: TGTGCCAGCCGGGGAGTGTTGGGCACCATATATTTT; CDR3: CASRGVLGTIYF; V: TRBV28; D: -; size: -; length: 12; J: TRBJ1-3
DNA: TGTGCCAGCAGCCTTACCGGGACTGACTCCTACGAGCAGTACTTC; CDR3: CASSLTGTDSYEQYF; V: TRBV6-6; D: -; size: -; length: 15; J: TRBJ2-7
DNA: TGTGCCAGTGGTGGCCGAGGGAGGATGGGGAACACCGGGGAGCTGTTTTTT; CDR3: CASGGRGRMGNTGELFF; V: TRBV2; D: -; size: once; length: 17; J: TRBJ2-2
DNA: TGTGCCAGCAGCTTAACGAGGATAGCGGGGAACAATGAGCAGTTCTTC; CDR3: CASSLTRIAGNNEQFF; V: TRBV7-3; D: TRBD2; size: -; length: 16; J: TRBJ2-1
DNA: TGTGCCAGCAGTGATAATAGCGGGAGGCCAGATACGCAGTATTTT; CDR3: CASSDNSGRPDTQYF; V: TRBV6-4; D: TRBD2; size: -; length: 15; J: TRBJ2-3
DNA: TGTGCCAGCAGCTTGGAGGGCCAGGATACGCAGTATTTT; CDR3: CASSLEGQDTQYF; V: TRBV5-4; D: -; size: -; length: 13; J: TRBJ2-3
DNA: TGTGCCAGCAGTACCTGGGACAGTAGCGAGCAGTACTTC; CDR3: CASSTWDSSEQYF; V: TRBV6-6; D: TRBD1; size: -; length: 13; J: TRBJ2-7
DNA: TGTGCCAGCAGTGAAGCGCGGGGCTCGGTCTTCAATGGCTACACCTTC; CDR3: CASSEARGSVFNGYTF; V: TRBV2; D: -; size: once; length: 16; J: TRBJ1-2
DNA: TGTGCCAGCAGATCCCTGGGGAACGAGCAGTACTTC; CDR3: CASRSLGNEQYF; V: TRBV6-1; D: -; size: -; length: 12; J: TRBJ2-7
DNA: TGTGCCAGCAAACGGACGGTAGACACCGGGGAGCTGTTTTTT; CDR3: CASKRTVDTGELFF; V: TRBV28; D: -; size: -; length: 14; J: TRBJ2-2